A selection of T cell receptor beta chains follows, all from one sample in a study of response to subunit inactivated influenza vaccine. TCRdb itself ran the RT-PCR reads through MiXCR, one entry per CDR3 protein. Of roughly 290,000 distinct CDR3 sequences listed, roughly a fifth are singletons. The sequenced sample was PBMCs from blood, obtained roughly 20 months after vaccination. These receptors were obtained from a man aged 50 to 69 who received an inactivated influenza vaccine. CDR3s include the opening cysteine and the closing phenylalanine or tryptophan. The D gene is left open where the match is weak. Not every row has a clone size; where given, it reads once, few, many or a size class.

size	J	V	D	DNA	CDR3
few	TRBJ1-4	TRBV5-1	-	TGCGCCAGCAGCCCACATAGAGGTGAAAAACTGTTTTTT	CASSPHRGEKLFF
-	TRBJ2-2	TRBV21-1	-	TGTGCCAGCAGCAAAGCGGCAGGGGAAGCGAACACCGGGGAGCTGTTTTTT	CASSKAAGEANTGELFF
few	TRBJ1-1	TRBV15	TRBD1	TGTGCCACCAGCAGGTATGACAGGGGGCCCACTGAAGCTTTCTTT	CATSRYDRGPTEAFF
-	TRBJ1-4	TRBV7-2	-	TGTGCCAGCAGCTTAGGGGGGACACGAACTAATGAAAAACTGTTTTTT	CASSLGGTRTNEKLFF
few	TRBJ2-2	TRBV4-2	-	TGTGCCAGCAGCCAAGAGTCAGGGTCGGGCGGGGAGCTGTTTTTT	CASSQESGSGGELFF
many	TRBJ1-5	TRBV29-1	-	TGCAGCGTTGAGACCCTAAAGGGTCAGCCCCAGCATTTT	CSVETLKGQPQHF
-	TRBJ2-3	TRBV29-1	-	TGCAGCGCGAACCGGAACAGGGGCACAGATACGCAGTATTTT	CSANRNRGTDTQYF
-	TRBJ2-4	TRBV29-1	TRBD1	TGCAGCGCTCAGGTGGGACAGGGGACGATACTAGCCAAAAACATTCAGTACTTC	CSAQVGQGTILAKNIQYF
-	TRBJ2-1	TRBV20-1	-	TGCAGTGCTCCAACAATTAATAATGAGCAGTTCTTC	CSAPTINNEQFF
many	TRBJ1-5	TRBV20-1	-	TGCAGTGCTAGAGCTCCTTCTCAGCCCCAGCATTTT	CSARAPSQPQHF
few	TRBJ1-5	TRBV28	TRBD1	TGTGCCAGCAGTTCCTCAGGGGGAACTCAGCCCCAGCATTTT	CASSSSGGTQPQHF
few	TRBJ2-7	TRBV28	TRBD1	TGTGCCAGCAGCAAAGACAGGGTTGGGATTGGCGAGCAGTACTTC	CASSKDRVGIGEQYF
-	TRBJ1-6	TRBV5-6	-	TGTGCCAGCAGCTTGGCTGGGACGGATAATTCACCCCTCCACTTT	CASSLAGTDNSPLHF
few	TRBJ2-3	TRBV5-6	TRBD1	TGTGCCAGCAGCGACAGGGGCTGGGGCACAGATACGCAGTATTTT	CASSDRGWGTDTQYF
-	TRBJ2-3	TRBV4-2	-	TGTGCCAGCAGCCAACCAGGGGGGACAGATACGCAGTATTTT	CASSQPGGTDTQYF
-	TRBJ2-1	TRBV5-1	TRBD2	TGCGCCAGCAGCTTTCAGGCTAGCGGGGCGTACAATGAGCAGTTCTTC	CASSFQASGAYNEQFF
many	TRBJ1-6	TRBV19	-	TGTGCCAGTACTGAGGACCTGCTAAATAATTCACCCCTCCACTTT	CASTEDLLNNSPLHF
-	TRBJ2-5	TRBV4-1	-	TGCGCCAGCAGCCAAGGCACAGGGGGGGGCGAGACCCAGTACTTC	CASSQGTGGGETQYF
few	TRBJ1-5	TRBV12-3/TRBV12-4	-	TGTGCCAGCAGTTTCGCCGGTGGTAGCAATCAGCCCCAGCATTTT	CASSFAGGSNQPQHF
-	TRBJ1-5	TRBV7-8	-	TGTGCCAGCAGCTTAGCTCGACAGACCTCTCAGCCCCAGCATTTT	CASSLARQTSQPQHF
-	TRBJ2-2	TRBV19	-	TGTGCCAGTAGTAACAGGGAGGCCGGGGAGCTGTTTTTT	CASSNREAGELFF
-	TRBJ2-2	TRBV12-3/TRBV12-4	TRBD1	TGTGCCAGCAGAGGGACAGAGGAAAACACCGGGGAGCTGTTTTTT	CASRGTEENTGELFF
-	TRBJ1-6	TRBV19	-	TGTGCCGTGGGCGAACGGGATTCACCCCTCCACTTT	CAVGERDSPLHF
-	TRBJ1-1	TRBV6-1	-	TGTGCCAGTAACAAAGGGGATTTCACTGAAGCTTTCTTT	CASNKGDFTEAFF
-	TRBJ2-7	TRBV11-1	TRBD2	TGTGCCAGCAGCTCAACCGGGACTAGCGGGGGCTCCGGCTCCTACGAGCAGTACTTC	CASSSTGTSGGSGSYEQYF
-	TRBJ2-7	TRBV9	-	TGTGCCAGCAGCGTAGCGGGTTCGACCTACGAGCAGTACTTC	CASSVAGSTYEQYF
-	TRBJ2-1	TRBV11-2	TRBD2	TGTGCCAGCAGCTTCTACATACTAGCGGGAGGTCAACCCTACAATGAGCAGTTCTTC	CASSFYILAGGQPYNEQFF
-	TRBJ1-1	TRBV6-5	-	TGTGCCAGCAGTTACGGCGGCACTGAAGCTTTCTTT	CASSYGGTEAFF
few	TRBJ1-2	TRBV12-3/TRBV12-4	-	TGTGCCAGCAGTTTAGTGACAGGCCACGACTATGGCTACACCTTC	CASSLVTGHDYGYTF
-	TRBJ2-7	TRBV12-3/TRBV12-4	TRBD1	TGTGCCAGCAGTACAGGGGTCTACGAGCAGTACTTC	CASSTGVYEQYF
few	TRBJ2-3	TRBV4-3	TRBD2	TGCGCCAGCAGCCGAACAGCGGGGGGGGTCACAGATACGCAGTATTTT	CASSRTAGGVTDTQYF
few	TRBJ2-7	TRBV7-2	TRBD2	TGTGCCAGCAGCCTGATGACTAGCCGCGAGCAGTACTTC	CASSLMTSREQYF
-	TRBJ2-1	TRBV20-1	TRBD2	TGCAGTGCTAGAGGACTAGCGGGCAATGAGCAGTTCTTC	CSARGLAGNEQFF
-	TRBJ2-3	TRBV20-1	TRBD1	TGCAGTGCTTTGAACCGGGACAGGGGAAGCACAGATACGCAGTATTTT	CSALNRDRGSTDTQYF
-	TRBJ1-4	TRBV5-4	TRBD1	TGTGCCAGCAGCTCACAGGGGGCTGGAGAAAAACTGTTTTTT	CASSSQGAGEKLFF
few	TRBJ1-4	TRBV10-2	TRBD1	TGCGCCAGCAGGGCAACGGGACAGACTAATGAAAAACTGTTTTTT	CASRATGQTNEKLFF
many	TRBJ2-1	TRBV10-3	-	TGTGCCACTCGCCCACGACAAGGGAATGAGCAGTTCTTC	CATRPRQGNEQFF
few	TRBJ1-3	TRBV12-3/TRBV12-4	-	TGTGCCAGCACAACTCCGGAATACTCTGGAAACACCATATATTTT	CASTTPEYSGNTIYF
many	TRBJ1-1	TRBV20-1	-	TGCAGTGCTAGGACAGCATTCGACATGAACACTGAAGCTTTCTTT	CSARTAFDMNTEAFF
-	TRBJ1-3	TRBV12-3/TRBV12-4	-	TGTGCCAGCAGCCCCGCCGGGCGAAAAGGGTATTTT	CASSPAGRKGYF
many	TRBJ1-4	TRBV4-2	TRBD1	TGTGCCAGCAGCCACTGGACAGGGGCTAATGAAAAACTGTTTTTT	CASSHWTGANEKLFF
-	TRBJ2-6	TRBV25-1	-	TGTGCCAGCAGTGACTGGGTCATAGACGGTTCTGGGGCCAACGTCCTGACTTTC	CASSDWVIDGSGANVLTF
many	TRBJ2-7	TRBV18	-	TGTGCCAGCTCACCAGAGGGTTTTGACCGCGAGCAGTACTTC	CASSPEGFDREQYF
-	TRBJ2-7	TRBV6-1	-	TGTGCCAGCAGGCCTACGGCCCTCTACTACGAGCAGTACTTC	CASRPTALYYEQYF
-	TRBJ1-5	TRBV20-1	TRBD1	TGCAGTGCTAGAGATGGGACAGCTAATCAGCCCCAGCATTTT	CSARDGTANQPQHF
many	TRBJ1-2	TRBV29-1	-	TGCAGCGTTTACGACAGCTATGGCTACACCTTC	CSVYDSYGYTF
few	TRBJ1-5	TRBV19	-	TGTGCCAGTAGTATGGGAGGCGCTGGGCCCCAGCATTTT	CASSMGGAGPQHF